Presented here are 13 T cell receptor beta chains from one specimen sequenced in a study of identical twins. One entry per CDR3 protein results from TCRdb running MiXCR on the 5' RACE reads. The sample has 700,000 or so distinct CDR3 sequences, over 20% seen once. Separately, the same data were catalogued under a study of T cells expressing NK-cell markers.

Sequencing was carried out using PBMCs. The receptors originated from a woman under 30 in good health.

This clonotype was seen more than once but under ten times. The gene calls are TRBV12-3 or TRBV12-4 and TRBJ1-1; D might be TRBD1 (5 bases). V lost 2 bases to trimming and J lost 11 bases, with 18 bases between them. The CDR3 sequence is 14 residues long. CDR3 nucleotides: TGTGCCAGCAGTTTATCACGAGGGGTCGGGTGGGCTTTCTTT. This translates into CASSLSRGVGWAFF.

The V and J genes are TRBV10-3 and TRBJ1-1; TRBD1 is a possible D gene (5 bases). Germline V gene lookup returns CDR1 ENHRY and CDR2 SYGVKD. The V and J ends lost 3 bases and 2 bases respectively, with 10 bases between them. The CDR3 sequence is 14 residues long. The CDR3 loop reads CAISERDGNTEAFF. The DNA for the CDR3 is TGTGCCATCAGTGAAAGGGACGGAAACACTGAAGCTTTCTTT.

The genes are TRBV7-9 and TRBJ2-5; D perhaps matches TRBD2 (5 bases). The CDR3 runs to 14 residues. The germline V gene encodes CDR1 SEHNR and CDR2 FQNEAQ (reference sequence). The V end was cut by 3 bases, the J end by 5 bases, with 13 bases between. CDR3 in amino acids: CASSFSHQRETQYF. CDR3 in DNA: TGTGCCAGCAGCTTCAGCCACCAGCGGGAGACCCAGTACTTC.

This clonotype turned up a few times. The rearrangement joins TRBV20-1 to TRBJ1-6; 7 bases match TRBD1. Germline V gene data show CDR1 as DFQATT and CDR2 as SNEGSKA (reference sequence). CDR3 length equals 12 residues. J gave up 15 bases and V 2 bases, and 7 bases lay outside the gene matches. The CDR3 sequence is CSARRTGPVLHF. DNA of the CDR3: TGCAGTGCTAGAAGGACAGGACCGGTCCTCCACTTT.

This clonotype was counted between two and nine times. V is TRBV11-2 and J is TRBJ2-1; D may be TRBD1 (5 bases). The CDR3 covers 14 residues. Looked up from germline, CDR1 is SGHAT and CDR2 is FQNNGV. With 1 base removed from V and 8 bases from J, the gap between germline ends came to 12 bases. CDR3 sequence reads: CASSLAAGIYEQFF. Here the CDR3 DNA reads TGTGCCAGCAGCTTAGCTGCAGGGATCTATGAGCAGTTCTTC.

This clonotype was picked up many times. The chain carries TRBV20-1 and TRBJ1-5; tentative D call: TRBD1 (6 bases). The CDR3 extends over 14 amino acids. CDR1 DFQATT and CDR2 SNEGSKA come from the germline V gene (reference sequence). Trimming stripped 3 bases from V and 6 bases from J, with 15 bases between. The CDR3 region is CSASPPGAGQPQHF. In nucleotides, the CDR3 is TGCAGTGCTAGCCCCCCGGGGGCGGGTCAGCCCCAGCATTTT.

This clonotype has a handful of counts. The J gene is TRBJ2-3, the V gene TRBV7-6; D is unresolved. Trimming shortened V by 4 bases and J by 6 bases, and 11 bases separated the two germline ends. Germline CDR1 reads SGHVS; CDR2 reads FNYEAQ. This CDR3 region has 13 residues. CDR3 sequence (DNA): TGTGCCAGCAGCTCCATGGCCAGGGATACGCAGTATTTT. Amino acids: CASSSMARDTQYF.

The chain recombines TRBV7-9 with TRBJ2-7; D gene ambiguous. The germline gives CDR1 SEHNR, CDR2 FQNEAQ (reference sequence). The ends were cut back, 2 bases at V and 3 bases at J, with 11 bases in the middle. The CDR3 is 14 residues long. CDR3 in DNA: TGTGCCAGCAGCTTAAGCGACCGCCTCTACGAGCAGTACTTC. It translates to CASSLSDRLYEQYF.

This chain links TRBV2 with TRBJ2-3; 9 bases map to TRBD2. J gave up 2 bases and V 10 bases, and 10 bases lay outside the gene matches. CDR1 is SNHLY, CDR2 FYNNEI, per germline. This CDR3 region has 15 residues. The CDR3 coding sequence is TGTGCCACCAGACTAGCGGCCGCTTCCACAGATACGCAGTATTTT. It codes for CATRLAAASTDTQYF.

This clonotype appeared many times. The V call is TRBV3-1, the J call TRBJ1-1; no firm D call. The CDR3 has 16 amino acids. CDR1 and CDR2 (germline): LGHDT, YNNKEL (reference sequence). Trimming removed 1 base from V and 4 bases from J, with 16 bases in between. CDR3 in DNA: TGTGCCAGCAGCCAAGCGGGGTATGGTAAGAGCACTGAAGCTTTCTTT. As protein: CASSQAGYGKSTEAFF.

The J gene is TRBJ2-1, the V gene TRBV9; maybe TRBD1 (8 bases). Germline CDR1 and CDR2: SGDLS and YYNGEE. This CDR3 spans 14 amino acids. Between the trimmed V and J ends, which lost 4 bases and 8 bases, there was a span of 16 bases. The CDR3 here is CASSLQGGGHEQFF. As DNA, the CDR3 is TGTGCCAGCAGCCTACAGGGGGGGGGCCATGAGCAGTTCTTC.

This clonotype was seen repeatedly, ten times or more. This sequence joins TRBV5-1 and TRBJ2-7; possible D gene TRBD1, 6 bases. CDR3 length: 14 residues. Per germline, CDR1 SGHRS and CDR2 YFSETQ. V was pared by 0 bases and J by 2 bases, with 9 bases between. CDR3 sequence (DNA): TGCGCCAGCAGCTTGGCACAGGGCACCTACGAGCAGTACTTC. Its protein product is CASSLAQGTYEQYF.

This clonotype was observed many times. The V and J genes are TRBV30 and TRBJ2-7, with TRBD2 matching over 12 bases. Germline CDR1 and CDR2: GTSNPN and SVGIG (reference sequence). The CDR3 is made up of 14 amino acids. Germline trimming cut 0 bases from V and 4 bases from J; bases unmatched to any gene: 1. The CDR3 DNA reads TGTGCCTGGAGTGTTGGACTAGCGGGATACGAGCAGTACTTC. Translated, it gives CAWSVGLAGYEQYF. The whole variable domain, filled in from reference TRBV30 and TRBJ2-7, reads SQTIHQWPATLVQPVGSPLSLECTVEGTSNPNLYWYRQAAGRGLQLLFYSVGIGQISSEVPQNLSASRPQDRQFILSSKKLLLSDSGFYLCAWSVGLAGYEQYFGPGTRLTVT.